This T cell receptor beta chain was identified in a study of Graves' ophthalmopathy and Graves' hyperthyroidism. Stable hyperthyroidism meant no ophthalmopathy within 18 months of follow-up. TCR beta CDR3 amplification used RNA transcripts. First-round RT-PCR with HTBI primers preceded a second-round multiplex PCR. TCRdb re-called the multiplex PCR reads with MiXCR, one entry per CDR3 protein. Here the sample spans 680,000 or so distinct CDR3 sequences, 20% to 25% being singletons. Whole-study findings and limits: Progression of ophthalmopathy was predicted by the model with more than 70% sensitivity and about 72% specificity.

This clonotype was observed many times. Antigen: not known. The trim removed 4 bases at V and 4 bases at J, leaving 9 bases unmatched. CDR3 length: 16 amino acids. The chain combines TRBV12-3 or TRBV12-4 with TRBJ1-1; 10 nucleotides match TRBD1. Sequenced: peripheral blood. This clonotype originated in a woman in her late teens or twenties with stable Graves' hyperthyroidism. Some clones in this sample may be carry-over from other donors' samples. Here the CDR3 reads CASSSRQGAFGTEAFF. The CDR3 region has the DNA TGTGCCAGCAGTTCGCGACAGGGGGCTTTCGGCACTGAAGCTTTCTTT.